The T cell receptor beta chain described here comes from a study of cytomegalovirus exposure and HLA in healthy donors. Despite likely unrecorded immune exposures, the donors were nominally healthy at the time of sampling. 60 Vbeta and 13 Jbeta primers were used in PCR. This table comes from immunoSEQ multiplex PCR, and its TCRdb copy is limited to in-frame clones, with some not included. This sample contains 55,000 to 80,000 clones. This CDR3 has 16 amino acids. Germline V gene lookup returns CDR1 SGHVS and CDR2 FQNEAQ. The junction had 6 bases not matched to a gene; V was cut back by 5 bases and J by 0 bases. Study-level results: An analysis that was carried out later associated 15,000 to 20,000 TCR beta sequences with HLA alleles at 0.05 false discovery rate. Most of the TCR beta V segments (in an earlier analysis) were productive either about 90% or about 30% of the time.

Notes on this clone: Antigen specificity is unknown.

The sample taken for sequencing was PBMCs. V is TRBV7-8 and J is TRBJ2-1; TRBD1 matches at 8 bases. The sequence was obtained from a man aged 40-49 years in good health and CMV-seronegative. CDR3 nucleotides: TGTGCCAGCAGCCCCCGACAGGGGAGCTCCTACAATGAGCAGTTCTTC. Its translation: CASSPRQGSSYNEQFF.